This is a list of T cell receptor beta chains from one sample in a study of glioma-infiltrating T cells. Each CDR3 protein gets one entry after TCRdb re-called the multiplex PCR reads with MiXCR. The profile shows a few hundred thousand distinct CDR3 sequences, 41% of them singletons. The sequenced material came from glioma tissue, nonneoplastic brain tissue, or PBMCs (not recorded which). The receptors derive from a human donor with low-grade glioma or glioblastoma, undergoing nonglioma brain surgery, or in good health (not recorded which). CDR3s include the opening cysteine and the closing phenylalanine or tryptophan. D genes are given only for firm matches. Only some rows state a clone size, as once, few, many or a class for expanded clones.

j_call clone_size d_call v_call cdr3_aa cdr3_nt
TRBJ2-1 few - TRBV5-1 CASSSTTGSYNEQFF TGCGCCAGCAGCTCTACGACGGGCTCCTACAATGAGCAGTTCTTC
TRBJ2-1 - TRBD2 TRBV19 CASSIEASGRSYNEQFF TGTGCCAGTAGTATAGAGGCTAGCGGGAGATCCTACAATGAGCAGTTCTTC
TRBJ2-5 few - TRBV24-1 CATSDPRTQYF TGTGCCACCAGTGATCCAAGGACCCAGTACTTC
TRBJ2-1 - - TRBV6-6 CASSYPNF TGTGCCAGCAGTTACCCCAACTTC
TRBJ2-1 - - TRBV5-1 CASRSQGFSYEQFF TGCGCCAGCAGATCCCAGGGGTTTTCCTACGAGCAGTTCTTC
TRBJ2-3 few TRBD1 TRBV6-1 CAANPGQGADTQYF TGTGCCGCGAACCCGGGACAGGGGGCAGATACGCAGTATTTT
TRBJ2-7 - TRBD2 TRBV20-1 CSARGVELAGFPAYEQYF TGCAGTGCTAGAGGGGTGGAGCTAGCGGGATTCCCCGCCTACGAGCAGTACTTC
TRBJ1-2 - - TRBV5-1 CASSLGQESLSYGYTF TGCGCCAGCAGCTTGGGGCAGGAATCCCTATCCTATGGCTACACCTTC
TRBJ2-1 few - TRBV7-7 CASSLAGTDNEQFF TGTGCTAGCAGCTTAGCCGGGACCGACAATGAGCAGTTCTTC
TRBJ2-7 many - TRBV6-2/TRBV6-3 CASSYSIVTLGYEQYF TGTGCCAGCAGTTACTCGATTGTGACTTTGGGCTACGAGCAGTACTTC
TRBJ2-1 few - TRBV24-1 CATSARGAQGNEQFF TGTGCCACCAGTGCCCGGGGGGCGCAAGGGAATGAGCAGTTCTTC
TRBJ1-1 - - TRBV5-1 CASSLVPGANTEAFF TGCGCCAGCAGCTTGGTTCCGGGTGCGAACACTGAAGCTTTCTTT
TRBJ1-2 - - TRBV12-3/TRBV12-4 CASSIVTYGYTF TGTGCCAGCAGTATAGTTACTTATGGCTACACCTTC
TRBJ2-7 - - TRBV4-3 CASSQDVASSYEQYF TGCGCCAGCAGCCAAGATGTGGCAAGCTCCTACGAGCAGTACTTC
TRBJ2-1 - - TRBV7-2 CASSLEPSGEQFF TGTGCCAGCAGCTTAGAGCCCTCCGGTGAGCAGTTCTTC
TRBJ1-6 - TRBD1 TRBV4-1 CASSQMGTGPSPLHF TGCGCCAGCAGCCAAATGGGGACAGGACCCTCACCCCTCCACTTT
TRBJ2-7 - - TRBV7-9 CASSLPRQDSYEQYF TGTGCCAGCAGCTTACCTAGACAGGACTCCTACGAGCAGTACTTC
TRBJ2-5 many - TRBV6-1 CASSTNPPSAQYF TGTGCCAGCAGTACAAACCCCCCTAGCGCTCAGTACTTC
TRBJ2-7 - - TRBV6-2/TRBV6-3 CASSSARGSLNEQYF TGTGCCAGCAGTTCCGCACGGGGCTCGCTGAACGAGCAGTACTTC
TRBJ1-1 - - TRBV27 CTSSVAGGHTEAFF TGTACCAGCAGCGTAGCGGGGGGCCACACTGAAGCTTTCTTT
TRBJ2-3 - - TRBV15 CATREGADTQYF TGTGCCACCAGAGAAGGCGCAGATACGCAGTATTTT
TRBJ1-5 - TRBD1 TRBV6-6 CASTTGDSGLGNQPQHF TGTGCCAGCACTACCGGGGACAGTGGATTGGGCAATCAGCCCCAGCATTTT
TRBJ2-7 - TRBD1 TRBV7-2 CASSLKTGVFAYEQYF TGTGCCAGCAGCTTAAAGACAGGGGTTTTTGCCTACGAGCAGTACTTC
TRBJ2-1 - - TRBV5-1 CASSLGGRSVEQFF TGCGCCAGCAGCTTGGGGGGAAGAAGCGTTGAGCAGTTCTTC
TRBJ2-7 - TRBD2 TRBV4-2 CASSQEAAGGYEQYF TGTGCCAGCAGCCAAGAAGCAGCGGGGGGCTACGAGCAGTACTTC
TRBJ2-6 - - TRBV4-1 CASSQDYFSGANVLTF TGCGCCAGCAGCCAAGATTATTTCTCTGGGGCCAACGTCCTGACTTTC
TRBJ2-3 - - TRBV5-4 CASSLIATDTQYF TGTGCCAGCAGCTTGATTGCTACAGATACGCAGTATTTT
TRBJ1-3 many - TRBV6-1 CASPGRGPRNTIYF TGTGCCAGTCCAGGTCGGGGCCCTCGAAACACCATATATTTT
TRBJ2-3 many - TRBV15 CATSRLYTDTQYF TGTGCCACCAGCAGACTATACACAGATACGCAGTATTTT
TRBJ1-3 - - TRBV4-2 CASSQEGLSAGNTLYF TGTGCCAGCAGCCAAGAGGGTTTGTCTGCTGGAAACACCTTATATTTT
TRBJ2-1 few - TRBV4-1 CASSQGLRGANNEQFF TGCGCCAGCAGCCAAGGTCTACGGGGGGCCAACAATGAGCAGTTCTTC
TRBJ1-1 few - TRBV7-2 CASSFGQSGTEAFF TGTGCCAGCAGCTTTGGGCAGAGCGGGACTGAAGCTTTCTTT
TRBJ2-1 - TRBD2 TRBV15 CATSRDSGSGRGRNEQFF TGTGCCACCAGCAGAGATTCGGGAAGCGGGAGAGGAAGGAATGAGCAGTTCTTC
TRBJ2-7 - - TRBV7-2 CASSDGGWYEQYF TGTGCCAGCAGCGATGGGGGATGGTACGAGCAGTACTTC
TRBJ2-7 - TRBD2 TRBV27 CASSLRSRGNGEQYF TGTGCCAGCAGTTTAAGGTCGCGGGGGAATGGCGAGCAGTACTTC